The 30 T cell receptor beta chains below all came from one sample that was sequenced in a study of early T cells in non-severe SARS-CoV-2 infection. Using its own MiXCR run on the 5' RACE reads, TCRdb lists one record per CDR3 protein. The sample has 40,000 to 60,000 distinct CDR3 sequences, 6.2% seen once. Sequences were derived from whole blood, sampled at baseline. All receptors come from an adult who was a healthcare worker with PCR-confirmed SARS-CoV-2 infection or an uninfected control (not recorded which).

V is TRBV20-1 and J is TRBJ2-2, with TRBD2 identical over 7 bases. The CDR3 contains 13 residues. Germline V lookup: CDR1 DFQATT, CDR2 SNEGSKA (reference sequence). V lost 0 bases, J lost 6 bases, and 1 base stayed unmatched. CDR3 DNA: TGCAGTGCTAGAGAAACTAGCGCCGGGGAGCTGTTTTTT. Amino acids: CSARETSAGELFF.

This clonotype was counted ten times or more. This rearrangement joins TRBV12-3 or TRBV12-4 to TRBJ2-7; 11 bases line up with TRBD2. Trimming removed 10 bases from V and 0 bases from J; junction bases left unmatched: 5. CDR3 length: 14 residues. The DNA for the CDR3 is TGTGCCACCTCACTAGCGGGAGCCTCCTACGAGCAGTACTTC. Its translation: CATSLAGASYEQYF.

Many counts were recorded for this clonotype. J is TRBJ1-5 and V is TRBV19, with TRBD1 matching over 7 bases. CDR1 is LNHDA, CDR2 SQIVND, per germline (reference sequence). The CDR3 is 16 amino acids. V lost 0 bases, J lost 2 bases, and 4 bases stayed unmatched. CDR3 sequence: CASSIEWDRRNQPQHF. CDR3 in DNA: TGTGCCAGTAGTATAGAATGGGACAGACGCAATCAGCCCCAGCATTTT.

This clonotype was picked up many times. J is TRBJ2-5 and V is TRBV28; D possibly corresponds to TRBD2 (5 bases). The germline V gene has CDR1 MDHEN and CDR2 SYDVKM. The V and J ends lost 5 bases and 3 bases respectively, with 16 bases between them. The CDR3 extends over 15 amino acids. CDR3 DNA sequence: TGTGCCAGCAGTCCCCGGGAACTAAAGAAAGAGACCCAGTACTTC. This gives the protein CASSPRELKKETQYF.

This clonotype showed up just a few times. This chain links TRBV7-2 with TRBJ2-1; D not certain. From germline, CDR1 is SGHTA and CDR2 FQGNSA. The CDR3 sequence is 17 residues long. Trimming took 0 bases from V and 0 from J, leaving 12 bases between them. CDR3 sequence: CASSLAVGPSSYNEQFF. CDR3 DNA sequence: TGTGCCAGCAGCTTAGCGGTAGGTCCCTCCTCCTACAATGAGCAGTTCTTC.

The chain uses TRBV4-2 and TRBJ2-5, with 14 bases matching TRBD2. Germline assignment: CDR1 LGHNA and CDR2 YNFKEQ. The V and J ends lost 3 bases and 7 bases, in that order; junction bases with no gene match: 7. The CDR3 spans 16 residues. The CDR3 loop is CASSQAGTSGSWTQYF. The CDR3, as DNA: TGTGCCAGCAGCCAGGCCGGGACTAGCGGGAGTTGGACCCAGTACTTC.

This clonotype occurred many times. The genes are TRBV2 and TRBJ1-6; 9 positions match TRBD1. Germline V gene data show CDR1 as SNHLY and CDR2 as FYNNEI. The V and J ends lost 3 bases and 9 bases, in that order; junction bases with no gene match: 6. This CDR3 comprises 15 residues. The CDR3 protein is CASSDNGQGISPLHF. The CDR3 DNA follows: TGTGCCAGCAGTGATAATGGACAGGGGATTTCACCCCTCCACTTT.

This clonotype showed up many times. V gene TRBV6-5 combines with J gene TRBJ2-7; 7 bases are shared with TRBD2. Germline CDR1 MNHEY, CDR2 SVGAGI. CDR3 length: 13 residues. V lost 6 bases to trimming and J lost 7 bases; unmatched junction nucleotides: 9. CDR3 coding DNA: TGTGCCAGCAGCTACCGCAGCGGGAATGAGCAGTACTTC. Protein product: CASSYRSGNEQYF.

This clonotype has more than one count but fewer than ten. The rearrangement uses TRBV12-3 or TRBV12-4 and TRBJ1-2; TRBD1 matches 10 bases. Trimming took 5 bases from V and 8 from J; bases not matched to a gene: 8. The CDR3 sequence is 14 residues long. CDR3 amino acids: CASSRAGQGLGYTF. The CDR3 nucleotides are TGTGCCAGCAGTCGAGCGGGACAGGGGCTCGGCTACACCTTC.

This clonotype was seen a few times. The chain recombines TRBV12-3 or TRBV12-4 with TRBJ2-2; 7 nucleotides align to TRBD1. The length of the CDR3 is 16 residues. The V gene end was trimmed by 4 bases and the J gene end by 5 bases; junction bases not matched to a gene: 10. The CDR3 bases are TGTGCCAGCAGTTCCACAGGGGCCCCCAGGACCGGGGAGCTGTTTTTT. Residues: CASSSTGAPRTGELFF.

This clonotype occurred many times. The chain joins TRBV11-2 to TRBJ2-1; D remains ambiguous. Germline V lookup: CDR1 SGHAT, CDR2 FQNNGV. The germline V and J ends were trimmed by 5 bases and 7 bases, with 9 bases remaining between them. The CDR3 extends over 12 amino acids. CDR3 sequence: CASSRTRNEQFF. The CDR3 coding sequence is TGTGCCAGCAGCCGTACAAGAAATGAGCAGTTCTTC.

This clonotype was detected many times. The chain carries TRBV29-1 and TRBJ2-1, with 10 bases that match TRBD2. Germline CDR1 reads SQVTM; CDR2 reads ANQGSEA. The V gene end was trimmed by 6 bases and the J gene end by 9 bases; junction bases not matched to a gene: 11. This CDR3 comprises 14 residues. The CDR3 is CSVGGTSVFTEQFF. Here the CDR3 DNA reads TGCAGCGTCGGGGGGACTAGCGTATTCACTGAGCAGTTCTTC.

This clonotype was picked up many times. The V and J genes are TRBV12-3 or TRBV12-4 and TRBJ2-1, with 12 bases matching TRBD1. Unmatched junction bases numbered 6, after V lost 6 bases and J lost 12 bases. The CDR3 covers 13 residues. CDR3 protein: CASSQGTGGGQFF. The CDR3 coding sequence is TGTGCCAGCAGCCAAGGGACAGGGGGCGGGCAGTTCTTC.

This clonotype has a count of ten or more. The CDR3 spells CASSPTPRSSYEQYF. CDR3 sequence (DNA): TGTGCCAGCAGTCCGACCCCAAGGAGCTCCTACGAGCAGTACTTC. The chain uses TRBV11-1 and TRBJ2-7; no reliable D call. Germline V gene sequence: CDR1 SGHAT, CDR2 FQDESV (reference sequence). The CDR3 covers 15 residues. Trimming removed 6 bases from V and 0 bases from J, with 15 bases in between.

This clonotype was counted only a few times. The chain couples TRBV30 to TRBJ2-7; the D is unclear. The length of the CDR3 is 12 residues. From germline, CDR1 is GTSNPN and CDR2 SVGIG (reference sequence). Trimming pared 5 bases from V and 3 bases from J, leaving 11 bases between. In DNA, the CDR3 is TGTGCCTGGGCTACGAGTATCTACGAGCAGTACTTC. It encodes CAWATSIYEQYF.

This clonotype was found many times. The chain employs TRBV20-1 and TRBJ2-7; 10 positions agree with TRBD2. CDR1 and CDR2 from the germline V gene are DFQATT and SNEGSKA (reference sequence). This CDR3 spans 15 amino acids. Trimming took 4 bases from V and 6 from J; bases not matched to a gene: 12. CDR3 in amino acids: CSATLPSGRAFEQYF. The CDR3 DNA reads as TGCAGTGCTACTCTCCCCAGCGGGAGGGCCTTCGAGCAGTACTTC.

V is TRBV27 and J is TRBJ2-2; D is perhaps TRBD2 (5 bases). Deletions cut 2 bases from V and 3 bases from J, with 10 bases between. Germline V gene sequence: CDR1 MNHEY, CDR2 SMNVEV (reference sequence). CDR3 length: 15 residues. For the CDR3, the DNA is TGTGCCAGCAGTTTAAGAGGGCCACACACCGGGGAGCTGTTTTTT. Its translation is CASSLRGPHTGELFF.

This clonotype was counted at least ten times. The chain uses TRBV27 and TRBJ2-3; D possibly corresponds to TRBD2 (5 bases). Germline CDR1 reads MNHEY; CDR2 reads SMNVEV (reference sequence). With 4 bases removed from V and 6 bases from J, the gap between germline ends came to 17 bases. CDR3 length: 15 amino acids. CDR3 sequence reads: CASSSSQRLRDTQYF. The CDR3 DNA sequence: TGTGCCAGCAGTTCCTCCCAGCGGCTCAGGGATACGCAGTATTTT.

The sample holds many counts of this clonotype. The chain carries TRBV7-2 and TRBJ1-6; tentatively, D is TRBD1 (5 bases). Trimming left V 1 base short and J 0 bases short, with 7 bases between. The germline V gene has CDR1 SGHTA and CDR2 FQGNSA. The CDR3 spans 16 residues. DNA of the CDR3: TGTGCCAGCAGCTTAGATCAGGGCTCCTATAATTCACCCCTCCACTTT. Amino acid sequence: CASSLDQGSYNSPLHF. Full variable domain (rest looked up from reference TRBV7-2 and TRBJ1-6): GAGVSQSPSNKVTEKGKDVELRCDPISGHTALYWYRQSLGQGLEFLIYFQGNSAPDKSGLPSDRFSAERTGGSVSTLTIQRTQQEDSAVYLCASSLDQGSYNSPLHFGNGTRLTVT.

This clonotype has ten or more counts. CDR3 nucleotides: TGTGCCAGCAGCCCGTCAAGGACAGGCGGCTCACCCCTCCACTTT. It translates to CASSPSRTGGSPLHF. The rearrangement joins TRBV7-9 to TRBJ1-6; 7 nucleotides line up with TRBD1. Germline CDR1 SEHNR, CDR2 FQNEAQ (reference sequence). The V gene end was trimmed by 5 bases and the J gene end by 10 bases; junction bases not matched to a gene: 11. CDR3 length: 15 amino acids.

This clonotype has ten or more counts. The chain couples TRBV27 to TRBJ2-1; D is undetermined. The CDR3 consists of 14 residues. V dropped 4 bases and J dropped 0 bases, with 7 bases sitting between them. Germline assignment: CDR1 MNHEY and CDR2 SMNVEV (reference sequence). The CDR3 is CASSWSSSYNEQFF. Written as DNA, the CDR3 is TGTGCCAGCAGTTGGTCGAGCTCCTACAATGAGCAGTTCTTC.

The V and J genes are TRBV9 and TRBJ2-7; D not certain. The CDR3 loop spans 14 amino acids. Trimming left V 3 bases short and J 1 base short, with 11 bases between. Germline loops: CDR1 SGDLS, CDR2 YYNGEE. This chain's CDR3 is CASSARPSSYEQYF. The CDR3 DNA reads TGTGCCAGCAGCGCCCGGCCCTCTTCCTACGAGCAGTACTTC.

The chain employs TRBV5-4 and TRBJ2-7; the D is unclear. Trimming pared 0 bases from V and 2 bases from J, leaving 3 bases between. CDR1 is SGHNT, CDR2 YYREEE, per germline (reference sequence). This CDR3 is built from 12 residues. This CDR3 is CASSLEPYEQYF. As DNA, the CDR3 is TGTGCCAGCAGCTTGGAGCCCTACGAGCAGTACTTC.

This rearrangement joins TRBV20-1 to TRBJ2-7, with D unresolved. V lost 6 bases to trimming and J lost 3 bases, with 21 bases between them. The germline V gene encodes CDR1 DFQATT and CDR2 SNEGSKA (reference sequence). The CDR3 runs 15 residues. CDR3 in amino acids: CSAPGWSYPNYEQYF. CDR3 nucleotide sequence: TGCAGTGCGCCCGGGTGGAGTTACCCCAACTACGAGCAGTACTTC.

The J gene is TRBJ1-1, the V gene TRBV7-8; D unresolved. Germline V CDR1 and CDR2: SGHVS, FQNEAQ. This CDR3 contains 14 residues. V was clipped by 3 bases and J by 0 bases, with 8 bases between them. CDR3 loop: CASSFLGVNTEAFF. DNA of the CDR3: TGTGCCAGCAGCTTTCTCGGAGTGAACACTGAAGCTTTCTTT. The full variable domain, rest sourced from reference TRBV7-8 and TRBJ1-1, is GAGVSQSPRYKVAKRGQDVALRCDPISGHVSLFWYQQALGQGPEFLTYFQNEAQLDKSGLPSDRFFAERPEGSVSTLKIQRTQQEDSAVYLCASSFLGVNTEAFFGQGTRLTVV.

This clonotype was counted between two and nine times. The V gene is TRBV9, the J gene TRBJ2-7; TRBD2 is a possible D gene (6 bases). Looked up from germline, CDR1 is SGDLS and CDR2 is YYNGEE. The CDR3 length is 14 residues. Trimming took 4 bases from V and 6 from J, leaving 17 bases between them. CDR3: CASSTAPLEGEQYF. The CDR3 DNA reads as TGTGCCAGCAGCACCGCTCCCTTGGAGGGCGAGCAGTACTTC.

The chain is built from TRBV15 and TRBJ2-7, with TRBD1 identical over 8 bases. CDR3 length: 14 residues. Germline V gene lookup returns CDR1 LNHNV and CDR2 YYDKDF (reference sequence). Trimming took 0 bases from V and 4 from J; bases not matched to a gene: 2. This CDR3 is CATSRDRGLYEQYF. The CDR3 coding sequence is TGTGCCACCAGCAGAGACAGGGGGCTGTACGAGCAGTACTTC.

This clonotype was seen more than once but under ten times. J is TRBJ2-7 and V is TRBV30, with a possible D match to TRBD1 (6 bases). The CDR3 covers 14 residues. Germline V gene data show CDR1 as GTSNPN and CDR2 as SVGIG (reference sequence). Trimming pared 3 bases from V and 7 bases from J, leaving 19 bases between. CDR3 bases: TGTGCCTGGAGCCTTACAGGGTTTGGTTGGGAGCAGTACTTC. Translated: CAWSLTGFGWEQYF.

The chain recombines TRBV28 with TRBJ1-2, with D maybe TRBD1 (5 bases). The CDR3 loop spans 12 amino acids. The germline CDR1 and CDR2 sequences are MDHEN and SYDVKM. V lost 4 bases and J lost 6, with 9 bases in between. CDR3 region: CASSSQGDGYTF. Here the CDR3 DNA reads TGTGCCAGCAGTTCCCAGGGCGATGGCTACACCTTC.

The chain recombines TRBV10-3 with TRBJ2-7, with D perhaps matching TRBD1 (6 bases). V gave up 5 bases and J gave up 7 bases, with 21 bases separating them. The CDR3 is 15 amino acids. CDR1 and CDR2 from the germline V gene are ENHRY and SYGVKD. CDR3 coding DNA: TGTGCCATCAGTTCTCACACAGGGTACCCCTGGGAGCAGTACTTC. Translated: CAISSHTGYPWEQYF.